This entry lists 25 T cell receptor beta chains sequenced from one sample in a study of blood T cell repertoires in COVID-19. Profiled with immunoSEQ multiplex PCR; TCRdb holds only in-frame clones, not every one. The profile covers almost 250,000 clones, with roughly 90% appearing a single time and over 4% taken by the ten largest. The sequencing sample was made of PBMCs or T cells enriched from blood (not recorded which). These receptors were obtained from a woman aged 25 to 39 who had recovered from COVID-19.

This rearrangement joins TRBV6-5 to TRBJ2-3; no clear D. Germline loops: CDR1 MNHEY, CDR2 SVGAGI. V gave up 2 bases and J gave up 2 bases, with 8 bases separating them. This CDR3 comprises 14 residues. CDR3 DNA: TGTGCCAGCAGTTACGGGCCCAACACAGATACGCAGTATTTT. Translated, it gives CASSYGPNTDTQYF.

This clone was detected only once. The V call is TRBV30, the J call TRBJ1-6; no clear D. Trimming shortened V by 1 base and J by 11 bases, and 15 bases separated the two germline ends. CDR1 GTSNPN and CDR2 SVGIG come from the germline V gene (reference sequence). The CDR3 contains 14 residues. This CDR3 is CAWSGFGVEAPLHF. The DNA for the CDR3 is TGTGCCTGGAGTGGGTTCGGAGTAGAGGCACCCCTCCACTTT.

The V call is TRBV10-3, the J call TRBJ2-3, with a possible D match to TRBD2 (5 bases). Trimming cost V 0 bases and J 3 bases, with 7 bases left between them. Germline V lookup: CDR1 ENHRY, CDR2 SYGVKD. This CDR3 comprises 14 residues. In DNA form, the CDR3 reads TGTGCCATCAGTGAGTCAACGGGGACAGATACGCAGTATTTT. Its protein is CAISESTGTDTQYF.

The CDR3 reads CASSFDLWRDYEQYF. The CDR3 DNA reads as TGTGCCAGCAGCTTTGACCTGTGGAGGGACTACGAGCAGTACTTC. The rearrangement links TRBV7-9 to TRBJ2-7; maybe TRBD2 (6 bases). Trimming pared 3 bases from V and 3 bases from J, leaving 15 bases between. This CDR3 region has 15 residues. CDR1 is SEHNR and CDR2 is FQNEAQ in the germline V gene (reference sequence). Full variable domain (outside the CDR3, taken from reference TRBV7-9 and TRBJ2-7): DTGVSQNPRHKITKRGQNVTFRCDPISEHNRLYWYRQTLGQGPEFLTYFQNEAQLEKSRLLSDRFSAERPKGSFSTLEIQRTEQGDSAMYLCASSFDLWRDYEQYFGPGTRLTVT.

This rearrangement joins TRBV18 to TRBJ1-1, with D possibly matching TRBD1 (6 bases). The CDR3 covers 14 residues. Germline lookup yields CDR1 KGHSH and CDR2 LQKENI. The V gene lost 6 bases and the J gene lost 4 bases, with 15 bases spanning the gap. The CDR3 protein is CASSSAGVTTEAFF. The CDR3 DNA reads TGTGCCAGCTCCTCCGCAGGGGTGACCACTGAAGCTTTCTTT.

This chain joins TRBV6-6 and TRBJ1-5; D is perhaps TRBD1 (6 bases). V gave up 5 bases and J gave up 1 base, with 9 bases separating them. The CDR3 sequence is 14 residues long. Germline assignment: CDR1 MNHNY and CDR2 SVGAGI (reference sequence). The CDR3 DNA follows: TGTGCCAGCAGTGGGACAATAAGCAATCAGCCCCAGCATTTT. Translated, it gives CASSGTISNQPQHF.

This chain joins TRBV9 and TRBJ2-2; possible D gene TRBD2, 5 bases. The germline V gene has CDR1 SGDLS and CDR2 YYNGEE. CDR3 length: 16 amino acids. V dropped 3 bases and J dropped 2 bases, with 14 bases sitting between them. As DNA, the CDR3 is TGTGCCAGCAGCGGACTACCGGGTCCTAACACCGGGGAGCTGTTTTTT. It encodes CASSGLPGPNTGELFF.

This chain uses TRBV3-1 (or the pseudogene TRBV3-2) with TRBJ1-3; D might be TRBD1 (6 bases). CDR1 and CDR2 (germline): LGHDT, YNNKEL (reference sequence). V gave up 5 bases and J gave up 4 bases, with 12 bases separating them. The CDR3 is made up of 14 amino acids. The CDR3 region has the DNA TGTGCCAGCAGCTCCTGGACAGAAGGAAACACCATATATTTT. Translation: CASSSWTEGNTIYF.

V gene TRBV7-2 combines with J gene TRBJ1-5; weak D call: TRBD1 (6 bases). The CDR3 totals 13 residues. Germline lookup yields CDR1 SGHTA and CDR2 FQGNSA. The V gene lost 5 bases and the J gene lost 4 bases, with 9 bases spanning the gap. CDR3 residues: CASSPDRNQPQHF. CDR3 DNA: TGTGCCAGCAGCCCAGACAGGAATCAGCCCCAGCATTTT.

The chain is built from TRBV6-5 and TRBJ1-4; D ambiguous. There are 14 residues in the CDR3. The V end was cut by 2 bases, the J end by 4 bases, with 8 bases between. The germline CDR1 and CDR2 sequences are MNHEY and SVGAGI. Here the CDR3 DNA reads TGTGCCAGCAGTTACGGGGAGATTAATGAAAAACTGTTTTTT. Translated, it gives CASSYGEINEKLFF.

The CDR3 region is CASSLGGGEGMNTEAFF. The CDR3 coding sequence is TGTGCCAGCAGCCTGGGCGGGGGTGAGGGGATGAACACTGAAGCTTTCTTT. The rearrangement uses TRBV9 and TRBJ1-1, with D perhaps matching TRBD1 (5 bases). The CDR3 sequence is 17 residues long. Looked up from germline, CDR1 is SGDLS and CDR2 is YYNGEE. The V end was cut by 4 bases, the J end by 0 bases, with 19 bases between.

The genes are TRBV30 and TRBJ1-2; TRBD1 is a possible D gene (5 bases). The germline gives CDR1 GTSNPN, CDR2 SVGIG (reference sequence). CDR3 length: 11 amino acids. V was pared by 8 bases and J by 4 bases, with 11 bases between. In DNA form, the CDR3 reads TGTGCCAGCGGGGGTAGCTATGGCTACACCTTC. As protein: CASGGSYGYTF.

This CDR3 reads CASSPGQHTGELFF. The CDR3 DNA is TGTGCCAGCTCACCAGGGCAGCACACCGGGGAGCTGTTTTTT. This chain joins TRBV18 and TRBJ2-2; D is uncertain. CDR3 length: 14 residues. Per germline, CDR1 KGHSH and CDR2 LQKENI. Between the trimmed V and J ends, which lost 2 bases and 3 bases, there was a span of 7 bases.

The chain employs TRBV3-1 (or the pseudogene TRBV3-2) and TRBJ1-2, with D perhaps TRBD1 (5 bases). The CDR3 has 12 residues. Looked up from germline, CDR1 is LGHDT and CDR2 is YNNKEL (reference sequence). The ends were cut back, 1 base at V and 14 bases at J, with 14 bases in the middle. CDR3 sequence reads: CASSQGATGETF. DNA of the CDR3: TGTGCCAGCAGCCAAGGGGCAACGGGGGAAACCTTC.

The gene calls are TRBV19 and TRBJ2-2; possibly TRBD2 for D (6 bases). V was cut by 3 bases and J by 1 base, with 9 bases left in between. The CDR3 extends over 15 amino acids. CDR1 and CDR2 (germline): LNHDA, SQIVND (reference sequence). This chain's CDR3 is CASSMTTRNTGELFF. The CDR3 nucleotides read TGTGCCAGTAGTATGACGACTAGGAACACCGGGGAGCTGTTTTTT.

This rearrangement joins TRBV6-2 or TRBV6-3 to TRBJ2-7; D is ambiguous. V was clipped by 0 bases and J by 5 bases, with 8 bases between them. The CDR3 has 13 amino acids. CDR1 MNHEY and CDR2 SVGEGT come from the germline V gene. CDR3 in amino acids: CASSYSSPNEQYF. The CDR3 DNA sequence: TGTGCCAGCAGTTACTCAAGCCCTAACGAGCAGTACTTC.

The V call is TRBV2, the J call TRBJ1-1; TRBD1 aligns across 7 bases. Germline CDR1 is SNHLY and CDR2 is FYNNEI. The J segment lost 8 bases and the V segment lost 6 bases, leaving 3 bases of the junction unmatched. CDR3 length: 11 amino acids. The CDR3 nucleotides are TGTGCCAGCAGATTGACAGGGGAAGCTTTCTTT. This codes for CASRLTGEAFF.

As for this clone: Other DNA sequences in the sample encode the same CDR3. The V call is TRBV7-8, the J call TRBJ1-3; 8 bases are a match to TRBD1. The germline CDR1 and CDR2 sequences are SGHVS and FQNEAQ. This CDR3 has 14 residues. The V and J ends lost 4 bases and 4 bases, in that order; junction bases with no gene match: 3. CDR3 DNA sequence: TGTGCCAGCAGCTCGGGGACAGGCGGAAACACCATATATTTT. It is translated as CASSSGTGGNTIYF.

The rearrangement joins TRBV7-2 to TRBJ2-3; D possibly corresponds to TRBD2 (6 bases). CDR3 size: 16 residues. Germline loops: CDR1 SGHTA, CDR2 FQGNSA. Trimming took 3 bases from V and 0 from J, leaving 13 bases between them. CDR3: CASSFTRDSSTDTQYF. CDR3 sequence (DNA): TGTGCCAGCAGCTTCACCCGGGACTCAAGCACAGATACGCAGTATTTT.

This chain links TRBV7-9 with TRBJ2-3; D is possibly TRBD2 (5 bases). The CDR3 is 15 residues long. The germline V and J ends were trimmed by 4 bases and 6 bases, with 17 bases remaining between them. The germline CDR1 and CDR2 sequences are SEHNR and FQNEAQ (reference sequence). In nucleotides, the CDR3 is TGTGCCAGCAGCTCTACTAGGTCGGCAGTCGATACGCAGTATTTT. The encoded protein is CASSSTRSAVDTQYF.

This chain joins TRBV7-2 and TRBJ2-1, with D unresolved. The CDR3 consists of 17 residues. Germline loops: CDR1 SGHTA, CDR2 FQGNSA. The V gene lost 3 bases and the J gene lost 0 bases, with 15 bases spanning the gap. The CDR3: CASSFTTTGFSYNEQFF. DNA for the CDR3: TGTGCCAGCAGCTTCACGACGACTGGCTTCTCCTACAATGAGCAGTTCTTC. Supplemented by reference TRBV7-2 and TRBJ2-1, the full variable domain reads GAGVSQSPSNKVTEKGKDVELRCDPISGHTALYWYRQSLGQGLEFLIYFQGNSAPDKSGLPSDRFSAERTGGSVSTLTIQRTQQEDSAVYLCASSFTTTGFSYNEQFFGPGTRLTVL.

This clone has just one count. The CDR3, as DNA: TGTGCCAGCAGCTTAGTCCCAACAGCCCAAACAGATACGCAGTATTTT. Protein: CASSLVPTAQTDTQYF. The J gene is TRBJ2-3, the V gene TRBV7-2; D is unresolved. V was pared by 1 base and J by 3 bases, with 14 bases between. Germline V gene sequence: CDR1 SGHTA, CDR2 FQGNSA. The CDR3 is 16 residues long.

In nucleotides, the CDR3 is TGTGCCACCAGCAGAGTAGATCAGCCCCAGCATTTT. Protein product: CATSRVDQPQHF. This chain joins TRBV15 and TRBJ1-5; D is uncertain. V lost 1 base, J lost 5 bases, and 3 bases lay in between. Germline lookup yields CDR1 LNHNV and CDR2 YYDKDF (reference sequence). CDR3 length: 12 residues. Complete variable domain (other parts from reference TRBV15 and TRBJ1-5): DAMVIQNPRYQVTQFGKPVTLSCSQTLNHNVMYWYQQKSSQAPKLLFHYYDKDFNNEADTPDNFQSRRPNTSFCFLDIRSPGLGDTAMYLCATSRVDQPQHFGDGTRLSIL.

This rearrangement joins TRBV19 to TRBJ2-1, with 8 bases identical to TRBD1. The CDR3 loop spans 15 amino acids. The germline CDR1 and CDR2 sequences are LNHDA and SQIVND (reference sequence). J gave up 10 bases and V 4 bases, and 12 bases lay outside the gene matches. The DNA for the CDR3 is TGTGCCAGTAGTACGCGCCCCCGGACAGGGCAAGAGCAGTTCTTC. This sequence encodes CASSTRPRTGQEQFF.

The chain joins TRBV5-8 to TRBJ1-2, with D perhaps matching TRBD1 (5 bases). Germline lookup yields CDR1 SGHTS and CDR2 YDEGEE. This CDR3 comprises 14 residues. V was pared by 4 bases and J by 3 bases, with 13 bases between. The CDR3 sequence is CASSRGETYYGYTF. In DNA form, the CDR3 reads TGTGCCAGCAGCCGGGGGGAGACCTACTATGGCTACACCTTC.